This entry concerns a single T cell receptor beta chain. No infections or other immune events were documented during collection. Clones were read by immunoSEQ multiplex PCR, and TCRdb kept only the in-frame ones, dropping some. The sample yields 100,000 to 150,000 clones, roughly 82% seen once. V dropped 2 bases and J dropped 4; count of bases not matched to a gene: 8. Germline V CDR1 and CDR2: SEHNR, FQNEAQ (reference sequence). The CDR3 consists of 16 residues. The data were taken from a study of identifying expanded T cells in peripheral blood. Sequenced sample: blood. This receptor was identified in a person between 18 and 75 years old in good health. The chain joins TRBV7-9 to TRBJ1-2; 9 bases fit TRBD1. Here the CDR3 DNA reads TGTGCCAGCAGCTTAATTCCGGGACAGGGTTTCTATGGCTACACCTTC. Its translation: CASSLIPGQGFYGYTF.